A selection of T cell receptor beta chains follows, all from one sample in a study of cytomegalovirus exposure and HLA in healthy donors. TCRdb's table, derived via immunoSEQ multiplex PCR, lists solely in-frame clones and lacks some. The table shows under 200,000 clones, with 80% to 90% occurring only once. Sequenced material: PBMCs. The origin of the receptors is a man aged 18 to 30 in good health and CMV-seropositive. CDR3s include the opening cysteine and the closing phenylalanine or tryptophan. A D gene is named only where the DNA matches it firmly. Part of the rows lack a size; the others show once, few, many or a class for expanded clones.

V gene	J gene	clone size	D gene	CDR3 protein	CDR3 DNA
TRBV5-4	TRBJ2-7	NA	NA	CASSSNQNREQYF	TGTGCCAGCAGCTCAAATCAAAACCGGGAGCAGTACTTC
TRBV9	TRBJ2-5	NA	NA	CASSVEGGGMGETQYF	TGTGCCAGCAGCGTAGAGGGAGGGGGTATGGGAGAGACCCAGTACTTC
TRBV19	TRBJ1-5	NA	NA	CASTIQGFQPQHF	TGTGCCAGTACCATACAGGGTTTCCAGCCCCAGCATTTT
TRBV5-1	TRBJ2-5	NA	TRBD1	CASSSGTVPTGETQYF	TGCGCCAGCAGCTCAGGGACAGTTCCTACGGGGGAGACCCAGTACTTC
TRBV5-5	TRBJ1-6	NA	NA	CASSLWTIDSPLHF	TGTGCCAGCAGCTTGTGGACTATAGACTCACCCCTCCACTTT
TRBV28	TRBJ1-1	NA	NA	CASGSSAGEAFF	TGTGCCAGCGGATCCTCGGCCGGGGAAGCTTTCTTT
TRBV6-1	TRBJ2-7	once	TRBD2	CATTIAGFYEQYF	TGTGCCACAACGATAGCGGGGTTCTACGAGCAGTACTTC
TRBV9	TRBJ2-1	NA	TRBD2	CASSEKGLAGGLGEQFF	TGTGCCAGCAGTGAAAAGGGACTAGCGGGGGGGTTGGGTGAGCAGTTCTTC
TRBV13	TRBJ2-2	NA	TRBD1	CASSFPALAGGPGELFF	TGTGCCAGCAGCTTCCCGGCCTTGGCAGGGGGCCCCGGGGAGCTGTTTTTT
TRBV19	TRBJ1-1	few	NA	CASSISRNTEAFF	TGTGCCAGTAGTATAAGTAGGAACACTGAAGCTTTCTTT
TRBV5-1	TRBJ1-1	NA	NA	CASSFSSARDTEAFF	TGCGCCAGCAGCTTCTCTTCCGCCCGGGACACTGAAGCTTTCTTT
TRBV2	TRBJ1-1	few	NA	CASSVLLREKAFF	TGTGCCAGCAGTGTTCTCTTGAGGGAGAAGGCTTTCTTT
TRBV27	TRBJ2-1	NA	NA	CASSFQVIDEQFF	TGTGCCAGCAGTTTCCAGGTTATAGATGAGCAGTTCTTC
TRBV11-2	TRBJ2-3	once	TRBD2	CASSRSGGAADTQYF	TGTGCCAGCAGTCGTAGCGGGGGGGCAGCAGATACGCAGTATTTT
TRBV6-1	TRBJ2-5	NA	NA	CASRDWGGPQETQYF	TGTGCCAGCAGAGACTGGGGGGGGCCGCAGGAGACCCAGTACTTC
TRBV6-5	TRBJ1-1	few	NA	CASSYGGTEAFF	TGTGCCAGCAGTTACGGAGGAACTGAAGCTTTCTTT
TRBV29-1	TRBJ1-2	NA	NA	CSVVSRGNYGYTF	TGCAGCGTAGTGAGTAGGGGAAACTATGGCTACACCTTC
TRBV9	TRBJ1-6	NA	NA	CASSVYDRAPNSPLHF	TGTGCCAGCAGCGTATATGACAGAGCACCAAATTCACCCCTCCACTTT
TRBV2	TRBJ1-1	NA	TRBD1	CASRQGGITEAFF	TGTGCCAGCAGACAGGGGGGGATCACTGAAGCCTTCTTT
TRBV5-1	TRBJ1-1	few	TRBD1	CASSLQTGVNTEAFF	TGCGCCAGCAGCTTGCAGACAGGGGTGAACACTGAAGCTTTCTTT
TRBV30	TRBJ2-3	NA	NA	CAWSVRGTDTQYF	TGTGCCTGGAGTGTACGAGGGACAGATACGCAGTATTTT
TRBV7-8	TRBJ1-2	NA	TRBD1	CASSRRDRGQGGYTF	TGTGCCAGCAGCAGACGCGACAGGGGGCAGGGTGGCTACACCTTC
TRBV7-2	TRBJ1-2	NA	TRBD1	CASSYSGTGVNGYTF	TGTGCCAGCAGCTACTCCGGGACAGGGGTTAATGGCTACACCTTC
TRBV6-5	TRBJ2-5	NA	NA	CASSYGPGYQETQYF	TGTGCCAGCAGTTACGGTCCGGGGTACCAAGAGACCCAGTACTTC
TRBV7-9	TRBJ1-1	NA	NA	CASSSRGNTEAFF	TGTGCCAGCAGCTCCCGAGGAAACACTGAAGCTTTCTTT
TRBV7-9	TRBJ1-2	NA	NA	CASSSDSYGYTF	TGTGCCAGCAGCTCCGACAGTTATGGCTACACCTTC
TRBV5-4	TRBJ1-1	NA	TRBD1	CASSQSTGAKNTEAFF	TGTGCCAGCAGCCAAAGTACAGGGGCGAAGAACACTGAAGCTTTCTTT
TRBV5-1	TRBJ1-1	few	TRBD1	CASSFGQGNEAFF	TGCGCCAGCAGCTTCGGACAGGGGAATGAAGCTTTCTTT
TRBV7-2	TRBJ2-7	once	TRBD2	CASSFVAGGPRNEQYF	TGTGCCAGCAGCTTTGTAGCGGGGGGGCCGAGGAACGAGCAGTACTTC
TRBV18	TRBJ2-4	NA	TRBD2	CASSPFPSGGSAKNIQYF	TGTGCCAGCTCACCCTTTCCTAGCGGGGGTAGTGCCAAAAACATTCAGTACTTC
TRBV18	TRBJ2-5	NA	NA	CASSATHRAETQYF	TGTGCCAGCTCAGCCACCCACAGGGCAGAGACCCAGTACTTC
TRBV10-2	TRBJ2-1	NA	NA	CASSLARRDEQFF	TGCGCCAGCAGTCTAGCGCGAAGGGATGAGCAGTTCTTC
TRBV7-9	TRBJ2-7	NA	NA	CASSPAAGSHEQYF	TGTGCCAGCAGCCCCGCCGCGGGTTCCCACGAGCAGTACTTC
TRBV7-9	TRBJ1-2	NA	NA	CASSPGVSYTF	TGTGCCAGCAGCCCAGGCGTTAGCTACACCTTC
TRBV27	TRBJ2-4	NA	TRBD2	CASSLGSGASGNIQYF	TGTGCCAGCAGCCTTGGGAGCGGGGCATCGGGGAACATTCAGTACTTC
TRBV2	TRBJ1-1	NA	TRBD1	CASNAGTGNTEAFF	TGTGCCAGCAACGCCGGGACAGGGAACACTGAAGCTTTCTTT
TRBV29-1	TRBJ2-3	NA	TRBD2	CSVAWDTSGVNTDTQYF	TGCAGCGTCGCATGGGATACTAGCGGGGTTAACACAGATACGCAGTATTTT
TRBV2	TRBJ2-3	once	NA	CASSVQGIGDTQYF	TGTGCCAGCAGTGTGCAGGGGATAGGAGATACGCAGTATTTT
TRBV5-1	TRBJ2-7	NA	TRBD2	CTSSLERGFYEQYF	TGCACCAGCAGCTTGGAGCGGGGGTTCTACGAGCAGTACTTC
TRBV5-1	TRBJ2-5	NA	NA	CASSLAEVGETQYF	TGCGCCAGCAGCTTGGCAGAGGTGGGAGAGACCCAGTACTTC
TRBV11-2	TRBJ2-1	NA	NA	CASSLGGRQFF	TGTGCCAGCAGCTTGGGGGGGCGGCAGTTCTTC
TRBV6-5	TRBJ2-2	NA	TRBD2	CASSYTSGGNTGELFF	TGTGCCAGCAGTTACACTAGCGGGGGAAACACCGGGGAGCTGTTTTTT
TRBV5-6	TRBJ2-6	few	NA	CASSLGPSGANVLTF	TGTGCCAGCAGCTTGGGTCCTTCTGGGGCCAACGTCCTGACTTTC
TRBV13	TRBJ1-1	NA	TRBD1	CASSVSGTVNTEAFF	TGTGCCAGCAGCGTATCCGGGACAGTGAACACTGAAGCTTTCTTT
TRBV6-1	TRBJ2-1	NA	NA	CASSVTYHSYNEQFF	TGTGCCAGCAGTGTAACCTACCACTCCTACAATGAGCAGTTCTTC
TRBV28	TRBJ2-1	NA	TRBD1	CASSPITGGKFYNEQFF	TGTGCCAGCAGTCCCATCACAGGGGGCAAATTTTACAATGAGCAGTTCTTC
TRBV14	TRBJ2-1	NA	NA	CASSHSLMTLNEQFF	TGTGCCAGCAGCCATAGCCTGATGACCCTCAATGAGCAGTTCTTC
TRBV6-5	TRBJ2-7	NA	NA	CASKAHSSYEQYF	TGTGCCAGCAAGGCACACAGTTCCTACGAGCAGTACTTC
TRBV19	TRBJ1-5	once	NA	CASSITGNQPQHF	TGTGCCAGTAGTATAACAGGGAACCAGCCCCAGCATTTT
TRBV29-1	TRBJ1-1	NA	TRBD1	CSVALNRGNTEAFF	TGCAGCGTTGCATTAAACAGGGGAAACACTGAAGCTTTCTTT
TRBV2	TRBJ1-3	NA	TRBD1	CVSKGASGNTIYF	TGTGTGAGCAAGGGGGCCTCTGGAAACACCATATATTTT
TRBV29-1	TRBJ2-5	NA	NA	CSVAWSGQTRETQYF	TGCAGCGTTGCCTGGAGCGGGCAGACCAGAGAGACCCAGTACTTC